This is a list of T cell receptor beta chains from one sample in a study of somatic mutations in cytotoxic T cells in rheumatoid arthritis. Assay: immunoSEQ multiplex PCR; the TCRdb copy retains only in-frame clones and omits some. The sample shows around 6,000 clones, roughly 80% of them seen only once. Sequenced sample: CD8+ T cells sorted from blood. The receptors shown here come from an adult with rheumatoid arthritis. Both conserved end residues are part of each CDR3. The D gene is left open where the match is weak. Clone size is given for some rows only: seen once, a few or many times, or a class if the clone is expanded.

d_call clone_size j_call v_call cdr3_aa cdr3_nt
. . TRBJ1-5 TRBV5-4 CASSPSRGFGQPQHF TGTGCCAGCAGCCCGAGCCGGGGGTTCGGTCAGCCCCAGCATTTT
. . TRBJ1-1 TRBV6-6 CAYSLEVHTEAFF TGTGCCTACTCTCTGGAGGTCCACACTGAAGCTTTCTTT
TRBD2 . TRBJ2-1 TRBV7-8 CATQAGSSYNEQFF TGTGCCACCCAAGCGGGGAGCTCCTACAATGAGCAGTTCTTC
. few TRBJ2-7 TRBV5-1 CASSSGSGEQYF TGCGCCAGCAGCTCGGGCTCGGGGGAGCAGTACTTC
. . TRBJ2-6 TRBV5-1 CASSLGGAAGANVLTF TGCGCCAGCAGCTTGGGGGGGGCGGCTGGGGCCAACGTCCTGACTTTC
TRBD1 once TRBJ1-1 TRBV19 CASSMAGTGGEVGTEAFF TGTGCCAGTAGTATGGCGGGGACAGGGGGCGAAGTGGGTACTGAAGCTTTCTTT
TRBD1 few TRBJ2-7 TRBV6-5 CASSYSTGGAYEQYF TGTGCCAGCAGTTACTCGACAGGGGGGGCCTACGAGCAGTACTTC
TRBD1 . TRBJ2-6 TRBV2 CANPTGPGANVLTF TGTGCCAACCCGACAGGGCCCGGGGCCAACGTCCTGACTTTC
. . TRBJ1-4 TRBV5-1 CASSFRGDRSNEKLFF TGCGCCAGCAGCTTTCGAGGGGACCGTTCTAATGAAAAACTGTTTTTT
. . TRBJ2-7 TRBV7-9 CASSSSILSYEQYF TGTGCCAGCAGCTCAAGCATCTTATCCTACGAGCAGTACTTC
TRBD1 . TRBJ1-1 TRBV29-1 CSVGQGATEAFF TGCAGCGTGGGACAGGGGGCGACTGAAGCTTTCTTT
. . TRBJ2-7 TRBV10-3 CAISEESSSGYEQYF TGTGCCATCAGTGAGGAATCCTCCTCGGGCTACGAGCAGTACTTC
TRBD1 few TRBJ2-2 TRBV10-1 CASRVRGLNTGELFF TGCGCCAGCAGGGTCAGGGGGCTGAACACCGGGGAGCTGTTTTTT
. . TRBJ2-7 TRBV27 CASRGGLNEQYF TGTGCCAGCAGGGGGGGGCTGAACGAGCAGTACTTC
. . TRBJ2-7 TRBV7-9 CAIDGGAGWEQYF TGTGCCATCGATGGTGGGGCGGGATGGGAGCAGTACTTC
TRBD1 . TRBJ2-2 TRBV6-4 CASSDSWQGVAGELFF TGTGCCAGCAGTGACTCCTGGCAGGGGGTCGCCGGGGAGCTGTTTTTT
TRBD2 once TRBJ2-2 TRBV4-2 CASSQPETSGGHTGELFF TGTGCCAGCAGCCAACCCGAGACTAGCGGAGGTCACACCGGGGAGCTGTTTTTT
TRBD2 few TRBJ2-7 TRBV10-2 CASSEPSGNPYEQYF TGCGCCAGCAGTGAACCTAGCGGGAATCCCTACGAGCAGTACTTC
. . TRBJ2-3 TRBV7-9 CASSAEGGRSDTQYF TGTGCCAGCAGCGCCGAGGGGGGCAGGTCAGATACGCAGTATTTT
. . TRBJ1-2 TRBV11-2 CASRMGGAIYGYTF TGTGCCAGCAGAATGGGAGGGGCGATATATGGCTACACCTTC
TRBD1 . TRBJ1-2 TRBV27 CASSNGQGLGYTF TGTGCCAGCAGTAATGGACAGGGCCTTGGCTACACCTTC
TRBD2 . TRBJ2-7 TRBV28 CASRQGAGVQSYEQYF TGTGCCAGCAGGCAGGGTGCGGGAGTTCAGTCCTACGAGCAGTACTTC
TRBD1 . TRBJ1-6 TRBV27 CASSLSTGGPSPLHF TGTGCCAGCAGTTTATCAACAGGGGGACCTTCACCCCTCCACTTT
TRBD2 . TRBJ2-7 TRBV7-2 CASSLARGLAGGPISYEQYF TGTGCCAGCAGCTTAGCAAGGGGGCTAGCGGGAGGGCCCATTTCCTACGAGCAGTACTTC
TRBD2 . TRBJ2-1 TRBV7-9 CASSKTGTSAYNEQFF TGTGCCAGCAGCAAGACCGGGACTAGCGCATACAATGAGCAGTTCTTC
. few TRBJ1-2 TRBV9 CASSDGEGEVCYTF TGTGCCAGCAGCGATGGTGAGGGGGAGGTTTGCTACACCTTC
. . TRBJ1-1 TRBV13 CASSLMGIRDTEAFF TGTGCCAGCAGCTTAATGGGAATCAGGGACACTGAAGCTTTCTTT
. . TRBJ2-7 TRBV30 CVSTGPGRTGVNEQYF TGTGTTTCCACGGGGCCCGGGAGAACGGGAGTGAACGAGCAGTACTTC
TRBD2 . TRBJ2-1 TRBV6-4 CASSHTSGSYNEQFF TGTGCCAGCAGCCACACTAGCGGCTCCTACAATGAGCAGTTCTTC
. . TRBJ1-5 TRBV6-1 CASSGGGGLVYNQPQHF TGTGCCAGCAGTGGGGGAGGGGGGTTGGTTTACAATCAGCCCCAGCATTTT
. few TRBJ2-7 TRBV7-9 CASSSGYYEQYF TGTGCCAGCAGCTCAGGGTACTACGAGCAGTACTTC
TRBD1 . TRBJ1-6 TRBV6-4 CASSDSTGGSPLHF TGTGCCAGCAGTGACTCGACAGGGGGTTCACCCCTCCACTTT
TRBD2 . TRBJ2-1 TRBV7-9 CASSNGGTVYNEQFF TGTGCCAGCAGCAACGGGGGGACTGTATACAATGAGCAGTTCTTC
. . TRBJ2-3 TRBV19 CASRELDTQYF TGTGCCAGTAGGGAGTTGGATACGCAGTATTTT
TRBD1 . TRBJ2-7 TRBV5-4 CASSLRGQGPHEQYF TGTGCCAGCAGCTTGCGAGGACAGGGTCCTCACGAGCAGTACTTC
TRBD1 . TRBJ2-7 TRBV7-2 CASSLDRVPSYEQYF TGTGCCAGCAGTTTAGACAGGGTGCCATCCTACGAGCAGTACTTC
. . TRBJ2-3 TRBV27 CASSHPTDTQYF TGTGCCAGCAGTCACCCCACAGATACGCAGTATTTT
. . TRBJ2-5 TRBV7-2 CASSLILEPTQETQYF TGTGCCAGCAGCTTAATATTAGAGCCAACCCAAGAGACCCAGTACTTC
. . TRBJ2-5 TRBV20-1 CSATGEETQYF TGCAGTGCTACGGGGGAAGAGACCCAGTACTTC
TRBD2 . TRBJ2-7 TRBV5-8 CASSLAASGYSSYEQYF TGTGCCAGCAGCTTGGCGGCTAGCGGATATAGCTCCTACGAGCAGTACTTC
. . TRBJ1-6 TRBV27 CASSFGGRDNSPLHF TGTGCCAGCAGTTTTGGAGGGCGGGATAATTCACCCCTCCACTTT
. . TRBJ2-7 TRBV27 CASTQGYEQYF TGTGCCAGCACTCAAGGTTACGAGCAGTACTTC
TRBD2 once TRBJ2-5 TRBV6-1 CASSELAGGNPQETQYF TGTGCCAGCAGTGAACTAGCGGGAGGGAATCCCCAAGAGACCCAGTACTTC
TRBD2 . TRBJ2-3 TRBV5-4 CASSLSLAGDTQYF TGTGCCAGCAGCTTGTCCCTAGCGGGAGATACGCAGTATTTT
TRBD2 . TRBJ2-7 TRBV13 CASSLGLVTKEQYF TGTGCCAGCAGCCTCGGACTAGTCACGAAAGAGCAGTACTTC
TRBD1 . TRBJ2-2 TRBV15 CATSRDQTGAFTGELFF TGTGCCACCAGCAGAGATCAAACAGGGGCCTTCACCGGGGAGCTGTTTTTT
. . TRBJ1-5 TRBV19 CASSRGVSNQPQHF TGTGCCAGTAGTCGAGGGGTGAGCAATCAGCCCCAGCATTTT
. . TRBJ1-2 TRBV28 CASSVTSPDYTF TGTGCCAGCAGTGTGACATCTCCCGACTACACCTTC
. . TRBJ2-1 TRBV27 CASSAGAPPSYNEQFF TGTGCCAGCAGTGCCGGGGCCCCACCCTCCTACAATGAGCAGTTCTTC
. . TRBJ1-5 TRBV29-1 CSVGTLNQPQHF TGCAGCGTAGGGACTCTCAATCAGCCCCAGCATTTT
TRBD2 . TRBJ2-1 TRBV7-3 CASSLGLAAYNEQFF TGTGCCAGCAGCTTGGGACTAGCGGCCTACAATGAGCAGTTCTTC
TRBD1 once TRBJ1-2 TRBV4-1 CASSHQLETGETF TGCGCCAGCAGCCATCAGCTAGAGACAGGGGAGACCTTC
. once TRBJ2-1 TRBV6-1 CASILGGFGNEQFF TGTGCCAGCATACTAGGGGGTTTCGGCAATGAGCAGTTCTTC
TRBD2 . TRBJ2-7 TRBV5-6 CASSYGLAVPYEQYF TGTGCCAGCAGCTATGGACTAGCGGTCCCCTACGAGCAGTACTTC
. . TRBJ2-3 TRBV19 CASRDRGKVPDTQYF TGTGCCAGTAGGGACCGGGGGAAAGTACCAGATACGCAGTATTTT